These T cell receptor beta chains were read from a single sample in a study of blood T cell repertoires in COVID-19. Assay: immunoSEQ multiplex PCR; the TCRdb copy retains only in-frame clones and omits some. The sample yields about 250,000 clones, roughly 85% seen once. Sequencing used PBMCs or T cells enriched from blood (not recorded which). The receptor set was obtained from a woman aged 50 to 65 with acute COVID-19. The CDR3 runs from the conserved cysteine through the conserved F or W. Fields, in order: D gene, J gene, clone size, V gene, CDR3 DNA, CDR3 protein. A D gene is named only where the DNA matches it firmly. Only some rows state a clone size, as once, few, many or a class for expanded clones.

TRBD1 | TRBJ2-7 | - | TRBV7-9 | TGTGCCAGCAGCTTGGGACAGGGGTACCGCGAGCAGTACTTC | CASSLGQGYREQYF
- | TRBJ1-2 | - | TRBV5-4 | TGTGCCAGCAGCTTGGATTTGGACGGGGACTATGGCTACACCTTC | CASSLDLDGDYGYTF
TRBD2 | TRBJ2-1 | - | TRBV19 | TGTGCCAGTAGCCCGGCAGCGGGGTTCTACAATGAGCAGTTCTTC | CASSPAAGFYNEQFF
- | TRBJ2-5 | - | TRBV18 | TGTGCCAGCTCACCTTATAAAGAGACCCAGTACTTC | CASSPYKETQYF
TRBD1 | TRBJ1-1 | - | TRBV6-2/TRBV6-3 | TGTGCCAGCAGTAACCGACCGACAGGGTCTGAAGCTTTCTTT | CASSNRPTGSEAFF
- | TRBJ1-4 | - | TRBV19 | TGTGCCAGTATCGCTCGAGGCCCTAATGAAAAACTGTTTTTT | CASIARGPNEKLFF
- | TRBJ1-5 | - | TRBV5-4 | TGTGCCAGCAGCGCCGGGGTAAGAAATCAGCCCCAGCATTTT | CASSAGVRNQPQHF
TRBD2 | TRBJ2-1 | - | TRBV7-2 | TGTGCCAGTAAGAGAAGCGGGGGGGCGAGTGAGCAGTTCTTC | CASKRSGGASEQFF
TRBD1 | TRBJ1-1 | few | TRBV4-3 | TGCGCCAGCAGCCTGACAGGGCTGGGCACTGAAGCTTTCTTT | CASSLTGLGTEAFF
TRBD1 | TRBJ1-5 | - | TRBV7-9 | TGTGCCAGCAGCTCCGGACAGGGGGACAATCAGCCCCAGCATTTT | CASSSGQGDNQPQHF
- | TRBJ1-2 | - | TRBV3-1/TRBV3-2 | TGTGCCAGCAGCCAAGATTGGGCACCGGACTATGGCTACACCTTC | CASSQDWAPDYGYTF
TRBD1 | TRBJ1-3 | - | TRBV10-3 | TGTGCCATCAGTGAAAAGGGGGCTAGGAACACCATATATTTT | CAISEKGARNTIYF
TRBD2 | TRBJ2-3 | - | TRBV7-6 | TGTGCCAGCAGCCCGGGCAGACTAGCGGGGGGACCAGATACGCAGTATTTT | CASSPGRLAGGPDTQYF
TRBD1 | TRBJ1-1 | - | TRBV19 | TGTGCCAGTAGGCCGGGACAGGGGACGACTGAAGCTTTCTTT | CASRPGQGTTEAFF
TRBD2 | TRBJ2-3 | few | TRBV19 | TGTGCCAGTAGTCCTAGACTAGCGGGGGGGCCTCTCCGCACAGATACGCAGTATTTT | CASSPRLAGGPLRTDTQYF
- | TRBJ2-7 | - | TRBV6-5 | TGTGCCAGTTGTAGGGACCCAGGGGGGGAGCAGTACTTC | CASCRDPGGEQYF
- | TRBJ1-2 | - | TRBV25-1 | TGTGCCAGCAAGGGGAACAGTTTCGGCTACACCTTC | CASKGNSFGYTF
- | TRBJ1-6 | - | TRBV3-1/TRBV3-2 | TGTGCCAGCAGCCACGGGGGGAGCTCCTATAATTCACCCCTCCACTTT | CASSHGGSSYNSPLHF
TRBD2 | TRBJ2-3 | - | TRBV10-1 | TGCGCCAGCACCCGACTAGCGGGGGTGAGCACAGATACGCAGTATTTT | CASTRLAGVSTDTQYF
- | TRBJ1-2 | - | TRBV18 | TGTGCCAGCTCACCAGGCAGGGAATATGGCTACACCTTC | CASSPGREYGYTF
- | TRBJ1-2 | once | TRBV19 | TGTGCCAGTAGCATTCCTTCCTCGGGGATCTATGGCTACACCTTC | CASSIPSSGIYGYTF
TRBD2 | TRBJ2-7 | - | TRBV5-6 | TGTGCCAGCAGCCTCCTAGCGGGGGGCACCAGGTCCCACGAGCAGTACTTC | CASSLLAGGTRSHEQYF
- | TRBJ1-1 | - | TRBV30 | TGTGCCTGGAGTTTCAGGGTCACTGAAGCTTTCTTT | CAWSFRVTEAFF
- | TRBJ1-2 | - | TRBV9 | TGTGCCAGCGGGGCGGGAGGCTACACCTTC | CASGAGGYTF
- | TRBJ2-7 | - | TRBV7-9 | TGTGCCAGCAGCCCGACAGGCTCCAAGCAGTACTTC | CASSPTGSKQYF
- | TRBJ1-5 | few | TRBV19 | TGTGCCAGTAGTATACCTCGCCAGGGTAATAGCAATCAGCCCCAGCATTTT | CASSIPRQGNSNQPQHF
- | TRBJ2-7 | - | TRBV19 | TGTGCCAGTAGTCTACAGGGTGTTAACTACGAGCAGTACTTC | CASSLQGVNYEQYF
TRBD1 | TRBJ1-4 | - | TRBV4-1 | TGCGCCAGCAGCCTACCGGACAGGGGAGGGGAAAAACTGTTTTTT | CASSLPDRGGEKLFF
TRBD1 | TRBJ1-6 | - | TRBV4-2 | TGTGCCAGCAGCCCAAGTGACAGGGACAATTCACCCCTCCACTTT | CASSPSDRDNSPLHF
TRBD2 | TRBJ2-7 | once | TRBV12-3/TRBV12-4 | TGTGCCAGCAGTCCCCAAGCGGGGTACGAGCAGTACTTC | CASSPQAGYEQYF
- | TRBJ1-2 | - | TRBV5-4 | TGTGCCAGCGGTATATTACGGGGTGGTGGCTACACCTTC | CASGILRGGGYTF
- | TRBJ2-3 | - | TRBV2 | TGTGCCAGCAGTTATAGCACAGATACGCAGTATTTT | CASSYSTDTQYF
TRBD1 | TRBJ2-7 | - | TRBV6-5 | TGTGCCAGCAGCGTACAGGGGGCCAGCGAGCAGTACTTC | CASSVQGASEQYF
- | TRBJ1-1 | - | TRBV3-1/TRBV3-2 | TGTGCCAGCAGCCTCGGACAGAGGAACACTGAAGCTTTCTTT | CASSLGQRNTEAFF
TRBD1 | TRBJ1-1 | - | TRBV6-5 | TGTGCCAGCAGTTCCCATCCACAGGGGGACACTGAAGCTTTCTTT | CASSSHPQGDTEAFF
- | TRBJ1-2 | - | TRBV3-1/TRBV3-2 | TGTGCCAGCAGCCAAGGATGGGGCCATGGCTACACCTTC | CASSQGWGHGYTF
- | TRBJ2-7 | - | TRBV2 | TGTGCCAGCAGGAACGCGGGACAGCCCTACGAGCAGTACTTC | CASRNAGQPYEQYF
TRBD1 | TRBJ1-3 | - | TRBV11-2 | TGTGCCAGCAGCCCGGGACAGGTCTTTAGTCACTCTGGAAACACCATATATTTT | CASSPGQVFSHSGNTIYF
- | TRBJ1-4 | - | TRBV6-5 | TGTGCCATTCCCTCAAAGGGCAGGGAAGCTGAAAAACTGTTTTTT | CAIPSKGREAEKLFF
- | TRBJ1-4 | - | TRBV2 | TGTGCCAGCCGTCGGGAGGGACTTGAAAAACTGTTTTTT | CASRREGLEKLFF
TRBD1 | TRBJ1-1 | once | TRBV6-5 | TGTGCCAGCTACGGGACAGGTTTTACTGAAGCTTTCTTT | CASYGTGFTEAFF
- | TRBJ1-6 | - | TRBV11-2 | TGTGCCAGCAGCTTAGAGCGCGGCCTCAGAAAGAATAATTCACCCCTCCACTTT | CASSLERGLRKNNSPLHF
TRBD2 | TRBJ2-3 | - | TRBV3-1/TRBV3-2 | TGTGCCAGCAGCCCTAGCGGAAACACAGATACGCAGTATTTT | CASSPSGNTDTQYF
- | TRBJ1-5 | - | TRBV10-2 | TGCGCCAGCAGCCAGGTGGACAGAACGTATAGCAATCAGCCCCAGCATTTT | CASSQVDRTYSNQPQHF
TRBD1 | TRBJ1-2 | - | TRBV19 | TGTGCCAGCCTAAACAGGGGAGCGTATGGCTACACCTTC | CASLNRGAYGYTF
- | TRBJ1-5 | - | TRBV28 | TGTGCCAGCAGTTTCCCCCAGGGGCGACAGCCCCAGCATTTT | CASSFPQGRQPQHF
TRBD1 | TRBJ1-6 | few | TRBV7-3 | TGTGCCAGCAGCGTAACAGGGGTTCAGAATTCACCCCTCCACTTT | CASSVTGVQNSPLHF
- | TRBJ2-7 | - | TRBV9 | TGTGCCAGCAGCGTAGACGGCTACGAGCAGTACTTC | CASSVDGYEQYF
- | TRBJ1-1 | - | TRBV7-2 | TGTGCCAGCAGCTTTAGCACTGAAGCTTTCTTT | CASSFSTEAFF
- | TRBJ2-7 | - | TRBV6-5 | TGTGCCAGCAGACCTGACGCGGGGTCCCCCTACGAGCAGTACTTC | CASRPDAGSPYEQYF
TRBD1 | TRBJ1-5 | - | TRBV2 | TGTGCCAGTTCAGAAAGAGACAGGGGGCTAAGTAGCAATCAGCCCCAGCATTTT | CASSERDRGLSSNQPQHF
TRBD2 | TRBJ2-3 | - | TRBV30 | TGTGCCTGGAGTAGCGGGGGTGGGAGCACAGATACGCAGTATTTT | CAWSSGGGSTDTQYF
TRBD1 | TRBJ1-6 | - | TRBV4-2 | TGTGCCAGCAGCCAAGAGGACAGGGCTGATTCACCCCTCCACTTT | CASSQEDRADSPLHF
TRBD1 | TRBJ1-1 | - | TRBV29-1 | TGCAGCGTTTCTGGACAGGGGAACACTGAAGCTTTCTTT | CSVSGQGNTEAFF
- | TRBJ1-6 | - | TRBV28 | TGTGCCAGCAGTTTAGATGCAGGGGTTTCACCCCTCCACTTT | CASSLDAGVSPLHF